A selection of T cell receptor beta chains follows, all from one sample in a study of human T cells and chemical hapten exposure. TCRdb reprocessed the RACE reads via MiXCR and lists one record per CDR3 protein. The sample lists about 52,000 distinct CDR3 sequences; roughly 10% were seen once. The source was whole blood, collected in connection with sensitization to the hapten diphenylcyclopropenone (DPC). The receptors originated from a woman aged 25 to 45 with alopecia areata. Some clones in this sample may be carry-over from other donors' samples. The CDR3 runs from the conserved cysteine through the conserved F or W. D genes are given only for firm matches. Only part of the rows carry a size: once, few, many, or a class if the clone is expanded.

clone_size d_call j_call v_call cdr3_length cdr3_aa cdr3_nt
many - TRBJ2-2 TRBV21-1 18 CASSSNNRDRKITGELFF TGTGCCAGCAGCAGCAACAACCGGGACAGAAAAATCACCGGGGAGCTGTTTTTT
- TRBD1 TRBJ1-2 TRBV20-1 16 CSARELRTGGWDGYTF TGCAGTGCTAGAGAGTTACGGACAGGGGGGTGGGATGGCTACACCTTC
few - TRBJ2-7 TRBV7-8 14 CASSLDAREYEQYF TGTGCCAGCAGCTTAGACGCCAGGGAGTACGAGCAGTACTTC
few - TRBJ1-1 TRBV6-2/TRBV6-3 11 CASSFSSEAFF TGTGCCAGCAGTTTTAGCAGTGAAGCTTTCTTT
- - TRBJ1-6 TRBV19 16 CASSIGQSSYNSPLHF TGTGCCAGTAGTATCGGACAGAGCTCCTATAATTCACCCCTCCACTTT
few TRBD1 TRBJ1-5 TRBV12-3/TRBV12-4 17 CASGPSGQGGRNQPQHF TGTGCCAGCGGACCCTCGGGACAGGGTGGGCGCAATCAGCCCCAGCATTTT
many - TRBJ2-7 TRBV6-2/TRBV6-3 13 CASSIQAEGEQYF TGTGCCAGCAGTATCCAGGCCGAGGGCGAGCAGTACTTC
- - TRBJ1-5 TRBV7-8 13 CASAAISNQPQHF TGTGCCAGTGCTGCGATTAGCAATCAGCCCCAGCATTTT
few - TRBJ1-1 TRBV4-3 15 CASSQDARLNTEAFF TGCGCCAGCAGCCAAGATGCCAGGCTGAACACTGAAGCTTTCTTT
- - TRBJ1-6 TRBV12-3/TRBV12-4 14 CASSLALGGHPLHF TGTGCCAGCAGTTTAGCGCTGGGGGGTCACCCCCTCCACTTT
few TRBD2 TRBJ2-4 TRBV28 13 CASRTGGYGIQYF TGTGCCAGCAGAACGGGGGGTTATGGGATTCAGTACTTC
- - TRBJ1-1 TRBV6-5 13 CASSSEPRTEAFF TGTGCCAGCAGTTCAGAGCCGCGCACTGAAGCTTTCTTT
few - TRBJ2-7 TRBV5-5 15 CASSEWPGGTYEQYF TGTGCCAGCAGCGAATGGCCGGGTGGCACCTACGAGCAGTACTTC
few - TRBJ2-7 TRBV5-6 13 CASSSGPPYEQYF TGTGCCAGCAGTTCGGGACCCCCCTACGAGCAGTACTTC
- - TRBJ1-2 TRBV3-1 13 CASNGAGGDGDTF TGTGCCAGCAACGGTGCGGGGGGCGACGGCGACACCTTC
- TRBD2 TRBJ2-3 TRBV20-1 19 CSARPTTSGGPTQRDTQYF TGCAGTGCTAGACCAACGACTAGCGGGGGCCCAACACAGAGAGATACGCAGTATTTT
- - TRBJ1-5 TRBV6-2/TRBV6-3 12 CASNTLTGPQHF TGTGCCAGCAATACCCTGACAGGCCCCCAGCATTTT
- TRBD1 TRBJ2-7 TRBV4-3 15 CASSQERDRAYEQYF TGCGCCAGCAGCCAAGAAAGGGACAGGGCCTACGAGCAGTACTTC
few - TRBJ2-7 TRBV28 12 CASSWSYYEQYF TGTGCCAGCAGTTGGAGTTACTACGAGCAGTACTTC
few TRBD2 TRBJ2-5 TRBV2 15 CASSEALAEWVTQYF TGTGCCAGCAGTGAAGCACTAGCGGAATGGGTGACCCAGTACTTC
few - TRBJ1-6 TRBV5-5 13 CASSPGLNSPLHF TGTGCCAGCAGCCCGGGCCTAAATTCACCCCTCCACTTT
- - TRBJ1-1 TRBV11-2 13 CASSLGMNSEAFF TGTGCCAGCAGCTTAGGCATGAACTCTGAAGCTTTCTTT
few - TRBJ2-7 TRBV12-3/TRBV12-4 14 CASSFQGPSYEQYF TGTGCCAGCAGTTTTCAGGGGCCCTCCTACGAGCAGTACTTC
few - TRBJ1-1 TRBV29-1 10 CSVRDAEAFF TGCAGCGTTCGGGACGCTGAAGCTTTCTTT
many - TRBJ1-2 TRBV7-9 17 CASSPAEGEGRSYGYTF TGTGCCAGCAGCCCGGCGGAGGGTGAAGGGCGGAGCTATGGCTACACCTTC
few - TRBJ2-3 TRBV19 15 CASSAPASYTDTQYF TGTGCCAGTAGTGCACCAGCATCCTACACAGATACGCAGTATTTT
- - TRBJ2-2 TRBV12-3/TRBV12-4 14 CASRFRVNTGELFF TGTGCCAGCAGGTTCAGGGTAAACACCGGGGAGCTGTTTTTT
few - TRBJ2-3 TRBV12-3/TRBV12-4 12 CASSWSRDTQYF TGTGCCAGCAGTTGGTCAAGAGATACGCAGTATTTT
many TRBD2 TRBJ2-1 TRBV7-9 12 CASSPSGNEQFF TGTGCCAGCAGCCCTAGCGGGAATGAGCAGTTCTTC
many TRBD1 TRBJ1-4 TRBV28 13 CASTRQGGEKLFF TGTGCCAGCACCAGACAGGGCGGCGAAAAACTGTTTTTT
many - TRBJ1-1 TRBV28 14 CASSLGRRTIEAFF TGTGCCAGCAGTTTAGGACGACGGACTATTGAAGCTTTCTTT
- TRBD1 TRBJ2-1 TRBV12-3/TRBV12-4 15 CASNPAGHRGNEQFF TGTGCCAGCAATCCCGCCGGCCACAGGGGCAATGAGCAGTTCTTC
few - TRBJ2-3 TRBV29-1 12 CSVEVVADTQYF TGCAGCGTTGAAGTAGTGGCAGATACGCAGTATTTT
many TRBD1 TRBJ1-4 TRBV24-1 14 CATSATGGGEKLFF TGTGCCACCAGTGCAACAGGGGGCGGGGAAAAACTGTTTTTT
- - TRBJ2-6 TRBV30 14 CAGQLSSGANVLTF TGTGCCGGGCAGCTAAGCTCTGGGGCCAACGTCCTGACTTTC
- - TRBJ2-1 TRBV30 13 CAWSGSSYNEQFF TGTGCCTGGAGCGGGAGCTCCTACAATGAGCAGTTCTTC
few TRBD2 TRBJ2-3 TRBV7-7 16 CASSPGLAGVTDTQYF TGTGCTAGCAGCCCCGGACTAGCGGGGGTCACAGATACGCAGTATTTT
many TRBD2 TRBJ2-1 TRBV4-2 17 CASSQARLGAGGNEQFF TGTGCCAGCAGCCAAGCGCGGTTAGGAGCGGGGGGTAATGAGCAGTTCTTC
few TRBD2 TRBJ2-3 TRBV2 14 CASSEGLASDTQYF TGTGCCAGCAGTGAAGGACTAGCATCAGATACGCAGTATTTT
few TRBD2 TRBJ2-3 TRBV3-1 15 CASSQRAGSTDTQYF TGTGCCAGCAGCCAACGAGCGGGGTCCACAGATACGCAGTATTTT
many - TRBJ1-6 TRBV12-3/TRBV12-4 13 CASSARQDSPLHF TGTGCCAGCAGTGCCCGACAGGATTCACCCCTCCACTTT
many - TRBJ2-2 TRBV11-2 16 CASSLVGGWDTGELFF TGTGCCAGCAGCTTAGTTGGAGGGTGGGACACCGGGGAGCTGTTTTTT
- - TRBJ1-2 TRBV5-1 14 CASSSGELNYGYTF TGCGCCAGCAGCTCGGGGGAGCTTAACTATGGCTACACCTTC
many TRBD2 TRBJ2-7 TRBV12-3/TRBV12-4 14 CASSPGGAVYEQYF TGTGCCAGCAGTCCCGGGGGGGCGGTGTACGAGCAGTACTTC
few - TRBJ1-5 TRBV2 12 CASRGYNQPQHF TGTGCCAGCAGGGGCTACAATCAGCCCCAGCATTTT
few - TRBJ2-7 TRBV5-1 15 CASSLAGDGASEQYF TGCGCCAGCAGCTTGGCGGGGGACGGAGCCTCCGAGCAGTACTTC
- - TRBJ2-3 TRBV2 13 CASRGGGPDTQYF TGTGCCAGCAGAGGAGGGGGGCCAGATACGCAGTATTTT
many TRBD1 TRBJ2-3 TRBV5-1 15 CASSRGGTGADTQYF TGCGCCAGCAGCCGAGGAGGGACAGGGGCAGATACGCAGTATTTT
- - TRBJ2-5 TRBV2 13 CASSHRGQETQYF TGTGCCAGCAGTCACCGTGGCCAAGAGACCCAGTACTTC
few - TRBJ2-6 TRBV18 17 CASSPPGGLNGANVLTF TGTGCCAGCTCACCACCCGGGGGCTTAAATGGGGCCAACGTCCTGACTTTC
- - TRBJ1-1 TRBV9 13 CASSVDGGSEAFF TGTGCCAGCAGCGTTGACGGGGGATCTGAAGCTTTCTTT
- TRBD1 TRBJ1-5 TRBV20-1 16 CSARDLTGAVNQPQHF TGCAGTGCTAGAGATCTGACAGGGGCGGTCAATCAGCCCCAGCATTTT
- - TRBJ2-5 TRBV7-9 13 CASSSDIVETQYF TGTGCCAGCAGCTCAGACATCGTAGAGACCCAGTACTTC